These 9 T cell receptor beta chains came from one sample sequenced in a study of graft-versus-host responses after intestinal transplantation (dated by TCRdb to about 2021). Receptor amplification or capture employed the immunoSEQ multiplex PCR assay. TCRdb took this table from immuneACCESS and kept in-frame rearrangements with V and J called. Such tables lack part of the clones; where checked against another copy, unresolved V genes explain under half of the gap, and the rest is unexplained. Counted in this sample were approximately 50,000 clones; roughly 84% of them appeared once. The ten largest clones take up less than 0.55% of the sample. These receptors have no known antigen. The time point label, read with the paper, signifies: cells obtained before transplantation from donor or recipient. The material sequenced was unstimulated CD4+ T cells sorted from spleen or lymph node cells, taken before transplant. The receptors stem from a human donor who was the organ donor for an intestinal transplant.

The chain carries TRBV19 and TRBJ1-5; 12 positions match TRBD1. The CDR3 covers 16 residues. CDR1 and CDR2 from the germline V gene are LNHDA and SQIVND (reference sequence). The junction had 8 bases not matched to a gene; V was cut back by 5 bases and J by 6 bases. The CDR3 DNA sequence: TGTGCCAGTAGTGCATCCGGGACAGGGGGCGGTCAGCCCCAGCATTTT. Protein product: CASSASGTGGGQPQHF.

The DNA for the CDR3 is TGTGCCTGGACGGAGGGACTAGTATTGACCGGGGAGCTGTTTTTT. Its translation is CAWTEGLVLTGELFF. This sequence joins TRBV30 and TRBJ2-2; 8 nucleotides match TRBD2. Per the germline V gene, CDR1 is GTSNPN and CDR2 is SVGIG (reference sequence). The CDR3 extends over 15 amino acids. With V trimmed by 4 bases and J by 5 bases, 9 bases remained unmatched.

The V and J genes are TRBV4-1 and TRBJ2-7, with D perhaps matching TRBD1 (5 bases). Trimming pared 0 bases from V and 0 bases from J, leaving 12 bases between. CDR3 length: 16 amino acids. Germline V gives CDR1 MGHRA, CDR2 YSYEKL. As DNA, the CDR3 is TGCGCCAGCAGCCAAGAAGGGGCAAAGGGCTCCTACGAGCAGTACTTC. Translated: CASSQEGAKGSYEQYF.

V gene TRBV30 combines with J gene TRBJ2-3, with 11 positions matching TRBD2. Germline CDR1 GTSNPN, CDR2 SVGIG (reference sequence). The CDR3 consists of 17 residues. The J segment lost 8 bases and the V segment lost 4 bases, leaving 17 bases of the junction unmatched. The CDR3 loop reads CAWNGPPGLAVRVTQYF. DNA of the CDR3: TGTGCCTGGAATGGTCCACCGGGACTAGCGGTTCGGGTTACGCAGTATTTT.

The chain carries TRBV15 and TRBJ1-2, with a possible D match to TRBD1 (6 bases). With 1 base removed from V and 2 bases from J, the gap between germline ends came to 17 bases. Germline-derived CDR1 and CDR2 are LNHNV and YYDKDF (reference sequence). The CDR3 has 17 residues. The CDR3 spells CATSRVYGRGGNYGYTF. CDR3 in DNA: TGTGCCACCAGCAGAGTTTATGGCAGGGGAGGGAACTATGGCTACACCTTC.

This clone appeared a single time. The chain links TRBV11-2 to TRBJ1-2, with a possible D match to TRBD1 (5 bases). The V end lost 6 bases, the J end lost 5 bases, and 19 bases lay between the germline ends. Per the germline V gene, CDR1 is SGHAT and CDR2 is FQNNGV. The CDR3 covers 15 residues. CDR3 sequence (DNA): TGTGCCAGCAGGGGTATCCGGGACGGACTTTATGGCTACACCTTC. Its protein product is CASRGIRDGLYGYTF.

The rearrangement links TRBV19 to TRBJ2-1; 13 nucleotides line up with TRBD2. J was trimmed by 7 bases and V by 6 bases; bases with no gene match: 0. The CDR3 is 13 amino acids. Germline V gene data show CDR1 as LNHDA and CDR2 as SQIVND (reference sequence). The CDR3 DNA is TGTGCCAGTAGGACTAGCGGGAGGAATGAGCAGTTCTTC. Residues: CASRTSGRNEQFF.

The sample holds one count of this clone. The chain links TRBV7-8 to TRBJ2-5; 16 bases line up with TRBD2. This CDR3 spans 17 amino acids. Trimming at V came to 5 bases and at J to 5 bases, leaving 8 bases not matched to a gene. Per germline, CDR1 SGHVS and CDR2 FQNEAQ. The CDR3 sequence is CASSLGTSGRAQETQYF. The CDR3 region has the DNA TGTGCCAGCAGCCTTGGGACTAGCGGGAGGGCCCAGGAGACCCAGTACTTC.

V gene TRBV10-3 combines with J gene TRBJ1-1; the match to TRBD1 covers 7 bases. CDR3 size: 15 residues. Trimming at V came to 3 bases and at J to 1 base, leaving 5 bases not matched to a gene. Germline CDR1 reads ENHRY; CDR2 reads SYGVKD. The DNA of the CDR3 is TGTGCCATCAGTGACGTGGGGACAGCGAACACTGAAGCTTTCTTT. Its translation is CAISDVGTANTEAFF.